This T cell receptor beta chain was recovered during a study of blood T cell repertoires in COVID-19. For the study at large: Acute and convalescent COVID-19 specimens originated in the United States, Italy and Spain. PBMCs, B-cell-depleted T cells, or T cells were the source of the cDNA or gDNA that made up the material.

This CDR3 has 15 amino acids. With V trimmed by 6 bases and J by 2 bases, 6 bases remained unmatched. Germline CDR1 LNHDA, CDR2 SQIVND (reference sequence). In the authors' workflow: Counts of nucleated cells, estimated from reference gene primer amplification, were obtained. The repertoire was sequenced with immunoSEQ multiplex PCR; TCRdb's copy has only in-frame clones and lacks some. V and J calls and clone size are those listed in that table; D and trimming were worked out from the DNA. The data show tens of thousands of clones, roughly 91% seen once. V gene TRBV19 combines with J gene TRBJ2-3, with 9 bases fitting TRBD1. This clonotype originated in a man aged 65 to 85 with acute or convalescent COVID-19. Sequenced material: peripheral blood. Written as DNA, the CDR3 is TGTGCCAGTAGCCCAGGACAGGGGTTCACAGATACGCAGTATTTT. It translates to CASSPGQGFTDTQYF. Full variable domain (remainder filled in from reference TRBV19 and TRBJ2-3): DGGITQSPKYLFRKEGQNVTLSCEQNLNHDAMYWYRQDPGQGLRLIYYSQIVNDFQKGDIAEGYSVSREKKESFPLTVTSAQKNPTAFYLCASSPGQGFTDTQYFGPGTRLTVL.